This TCR beta chain is from a study of OX40 agonist ivuxolimab in advanced cancers. Study details: Ivuxolimab, which patients received intravenously every 2 weeks, was dosed at 0.01 to 10 mg/kg. Mean age approximately 66 years, range about 23 to 80; 82.7% male. Of the patients, three showed partial responses, one with hepatocellular carcinoma and two with cutaneous melanoma.

TCRdb's table, derived via immunoSEQ multiplex PCR, lists solely in-frame clones and lacks some. The table includes about 63,000 clones, roughly 87% detected once. With baseline, cycle 4 day 1, and cycle 7 day 1 as timepoints, blood was sampled. This clone is labeled as medium-sized (0.01 to 0.1%). Trimming shortened V by 10 bases and J by 4 bases, and 14 bases separated the two germline ends. Germline lookup yields CDR1 MNHNS and CDR2 SASEGT. This CDR3 has 13 amino acids. This chain links TRBV6-1 with TRBJ1-3; possible D gene TRBD1, 6 bases. Material: CD4+ or CD8+ T cells sorted from blood, obtained in a trial of the OX40 agonist ivuxolimab. This receptor was taken from an adult with an advanced solid tumor such as melanoma, head and neck, liver or kidney cancer. CDR3 bases: TGTGCCAACTCACAGGGCCGGGGAAACACCATATATTTT. Its translation: CANSQGRGNTIYF.